Listed below are T cell receptor beta chains from one sample, sequenced in a study of blood T cell repertoires in COVID-19. The table came from immunoSEQ multiplex PCR; TCRdb's copy has only in-frame clones and leaves some out. This sample has around 260,000 clones; 80% to 90% occur once, and the top ten carry 0.7% to 0.9%. Specimen: peripheral blood. The receptors come from a man aged 25 to 45 with acute or convalescent COVID-19. Each CDR3 is given with its conserved first and last residue. Each record gives: clone size, V gene, J gene, D gene, CDR3 DNA, CDR3 protein. The D gene is left open where the match is weak. Where a row states a size, it is once, few, many or the class of an expanded clone; other rows omit it.

.,TRBV19,TRBJ2-5,.,TGTGCCAGTAGTACAACGTCGTCAGGGTGGGAGACCCAGTACTTC,CASSTTSSGWETQYF
.,TRBV19,TRBJ2-5,TRBD1,TGTGCCAGTAGTCCGGGACAGGTCCAAGAGACCCAGTACTTC,CASSPGQVQETQYF
.,TRBV5-6,TRBJ2-1,.,TGTGCCAGCAGCTTAGGGGTATCGGCTGAGCAGTTCTTC,CASSLGVSAEQFF
once,TRBV5-1,TRBJ1-6,.,TGCGCCAGCAGCTTGGTACCAGGTCGTTCACCCCTCCACTTT,CASSLVPGRSPLHF
.,TRBV5-4,TRBJ2-3,TRBD2,TGTGCCAGCAGCCCCGAGCGGGGTAAAGATACGCAGTATTTT,CASSPERGKDTQYF
.,TRBV15,TRBJ1-4,TRBD1,TGTGCCACCAGCAGGAACGGACAGGGGAGAGAAAAACTGTTTTTT,CATSRNGQGREKLFF
once,TRBV14,TRBJ2-7,.,TGTGCCAGCAGCCGGAGTCTACGGGTCGAGCAGTACTTC,CASSRSLRVEQYF
.,TRBV2,TRBJ1-3,TRBD1,TGTGCCAGCTCAAAGACAGGGAACTCTGGAAACACCATATATTTT,CASSKTGNSGNTIYF
.,TRBV29-1,TRBJ1-2,.,TGCAGCGTGGGACTCACGGGTCGAGGAAACTATGGCTACACCTTC,CSVGLTGRGNYGYTF
.,TRBV4-1,TRBJ2-1,TRBD1,TGCGCCAGCAGCCAAGATACCCCGACAGGGGGGACCTACAATGAGCAGTTCTTC,CASSQDTPTGGTYNEQFF
.,TRBV6-5,TRBJ2-7,.,TGTGCCGGGGGGGCTATCGGGACCTACGAGCAGTACTTC,CAGGAIGTYEQYF
.,TRBV29-1,TRBJ2-3,.,TGCAGCGTGGGCCCCCCCGGGGGAAGCACAGATACGCAGTATTTT,CSVGPPGGSTDTQYF
.,TRBV5-1,TRBJ2-3,.,TGCGCCAGCAGCTTGATGGACTGGGGAGATACGCAGTATTTT,CASSLMDWGDTQYF
once,TRBV2,TRBJ2-7,.,TGTGCCAGCAGAGGAGCTTGGCCCGAGCAGTACTTC,CASRGAWPEQYF
once,TRBV6-5,TRBJ2-1,.,TGTGCCAGCAGTTACTTAGGACAGTACAATGAGCAGTTCTTC,CASSYLGQYNEQFF
once,TRBV5-3,TRBJ1-5,.,TGTGCCAGAAGCTTGTCGACGGCGCTATGGGGGGACCCAAAAAGAAGGCCCCAGCATTTT,CARSLSTALWGDPKRRPQHF
.,TRBV6-2/TRBV6-3,TRBJ1-1,.,TGTGCCAGCAGTGCCCTAAGGGGGGGAGGTAACACTGAAGCTTTCTTT,CASSALRGGGNTEAFF
.,TRBV5-4,TRBJ2-7,TRBD2,TGTGCCAGCAGCCCCCATGCGGGGGACGAGCAGTACTTC,CASSPHAGDEQYF
once,TRBV7-9,TRBJ1-5,.,TGTGCCAGCAGCTTAGTACGGAATCAGCCCCAGCATTTT,CASSLVRNQPQHF
.,TRBV6-1,TRBJ1-2,.,TGTGCCAGCAGTGAAAACGGGTTCGGCTACACCTTC,CASSENGFGYTF
.,TRBV19,TRBJ2-7,TRBD2,TGTGCCAGTAGCTTCGGGGGGAGCACCTACGAGCAGTACTTC,CASSFGGSTYEQYF
.,TRBV18,TRBJ1-2,.,TGTGCCAGCTCATCCCATCAGGATTATGGCTACACCTTC,CASSSHQDYGYTF
.,TRBV10-3,TRBJ2-7,.,TGTGCCATCAGTTATCCAGGGGGGATCGAGCAGTACTTC,CAISYPGGIEQYF